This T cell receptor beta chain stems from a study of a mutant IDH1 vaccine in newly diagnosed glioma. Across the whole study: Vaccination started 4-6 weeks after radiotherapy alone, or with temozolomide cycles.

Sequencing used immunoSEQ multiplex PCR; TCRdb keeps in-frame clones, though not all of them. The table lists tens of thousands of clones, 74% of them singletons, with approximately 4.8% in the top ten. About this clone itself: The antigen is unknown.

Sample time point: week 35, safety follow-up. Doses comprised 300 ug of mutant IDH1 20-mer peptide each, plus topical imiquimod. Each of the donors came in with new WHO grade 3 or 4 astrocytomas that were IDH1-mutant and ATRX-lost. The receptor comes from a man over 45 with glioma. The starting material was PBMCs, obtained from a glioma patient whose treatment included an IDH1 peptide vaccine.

Written as DNA, the CDR3 is TGTGCCAGCAGCTTAGCCCTCGGGGGGAATCAGCCCCAGCATTTT. Its protein product is CASSLALGGNQPQHF. This sequence joins TRBV7-9 and TRBJ1-5, with a possible D match to TRBD1 (5 bases). The CDR3 length is 15 residues. V lost 0 bases to trimming and J lost 4 bases, with 10 bases between them. Per the germline V gene, CDR1 is SEHNR and CDR2 is FQNEAQ (reference sequence).